One T cell receptor (beta chain) is described in this entry. The antigen remains undetermined. CDR1 and CDR2 from the germline V gene are DFQATT and SNEGSKA (reference sequence). CDR3 length: 16 amino acids. V was shortened by 1 base and J by 0 bases, with 13 bases between the two germline ends. Unique molecular identifiers were attached to individual cDNA molecules. TCRdb analysed the 5' RACE reads with MiXCR anew, one entry per CDR3 protein. The sample carries more than 95,000 distinct CDR3 sequences, 15% recorded once. The data were taken from a study of early T cells in non-severe SARS-CoV-2 infection. Study-wide results and caveats: CD4 and private specificities were missed by VDJdb matching, which favored anti-spike CD8 responses.

This clonotype was sampled from an adult who was a healthcare worker with PCR-confirmed SARS-CoV-2 infection or an uninfected control (not recorded which). The sequencing input was whole blood. The chain joins TRBV20-1 to TRBJ1-3; D ambiguous. This chain's CDR3 is CSARVGGLLSGNTIYF. The CDR3 nucleotides are TGCAGTGCTAGAGTGGGCGGGTTACTCTCTGGAAACACCATATATTTT.